These 20 T cell receptor beta chains share one sample of origin, sequenced in a study of T cell responses to AZD1222 COVID-19 vaccine. Data came from immunoSEQ multiplex PCR; TCRdb stores just in-frame clones and leaves some out. The sample has under 95,000 clones, about nine tenths seen once. Sequenced material: peripheral blood, taken 28 days after the second AZD1222 dose. Receptor source: an adult who received the AZD1222 COVID-19 vaccine.

Only one count was recorded for this clone. J is TRBJ1-2 and V is TRBV2; 7 bases align to TRBD1. CDR1 SNHLY and CDR2 FYNNEI come from the germline V gene. The CDR3 has 13 residues. Losses at the gene ends were 7 bases for V and 7 bases for J; bases not matched to a gene: 9. The CDR3, as DNA: TGTGCCAGCAAATCGGGAGGGGGCCTTGGCTACACCTTC. As protein: CASKSGGGLGYTF.

A word on this clone: Other nucleotide sequences from this sample produce the same CDR3. CDR3 residues: CASSPRGSYNEQFF. The CDR3 bases are TGTGCCAGCTCACCGCGGGGCTCCTACAATGAGCAGTTCTTC. J is TRBJ2-1 and V is TRBV18; D perhaps matches TRBD2 (6 bases). The CDR3 runs to 14 residues. Trimming cost V 3 bases and J 0 bases, with 6 bases left between them. The germline gives CDR1 KGHSH, CDR2 LQKENI. The variable domain in full, with the rest retrieved from reference TRBV18 and TRBJ2-1, is NAGVMQNPRHLVRRRGQEARLRCSPMKGHSHVYWYRQLPEEGLKFMVYLQKENIIDESGMPKERFSAEFPKEGPSILRIQQVVRGDSAAYFCASSPRGSYNEQFFGPGTRLTVL.

The chain uses TRBV6-5 and TRBJ1-5, with D hard to call. This CDR3 spans 13 amino acids. In germline, CDR1 is MNHEY, CDR2 SVGAGI. V was trimmed by 5 bases and J by 0 bases, leaving 5 bases between them. In nucleotides, the CDR3 is TGTGCCAGCAGTAGAGATAGCAATCAGCCCCAGCATTTT. It encodes CASSRDSNQPQHF.

CDR3 region: CASSPTRGARDGYTF. The CDR3 nucleotides are TGTGCCAGCAGCCCCACCCGGGGGGCGCGAGATGGCTACACCTTC. This chain joins TRBV14 and TRBJ1-2, with D possibly matching TRBD1 (6 bases). Trimming left V 4 bases short and J 6 bases short, with 18 bases between. CDR3 length: 15 residues. CDR1 SGHDN and CDR2 FVKESK come from the germline V gene.

The chain employs TRBV29-1 and TRBJ2-3; D is perhaps TRBD1 or TRBD2 (5 bases each). The CDR3 is 14 amino acids. Germline CDR1 is SQVTM and CDR2 is ANQGSEA. Trimming removed 4 bases at V and 1 base at J, with 12 bases between. The CDR3 sequence: CSVVGELGTDTQYF. The CDR3 region has the DNA TGCAGCGTTGTGGGGGAGCTTGGCACAGATACGCAGTATTTT.

The chain is built from TRBV19 and TRBJ2-5, with 7 bases aligning to TRBD2. This CDR3 region has 14 residues. Germline CDR1 reads LNHDA; CDR2 reads SQIVND (reference sequence). Losses at the gene ends were 3 bases for V and 5 bases for J; bases not matched to a gene: 6. The CDR3 sequence: CASSISWTSETQYF. CDR3 nucleotides: TGTGCCAGTAGTATTTCTTGGACTAGTGAGACCCAGTACTTC.

This chain joins TRBV5-1 and TRBJ1-1, with a weak D call TRBD1 (5 bases). CDR3 length: 13 residues. Per the germline V gene, CDR1 is SGHRS and CDR2 is YFSETQ. V lost 4 bases to trimming and J lost 5 bases, with 12 bases between them. The CDR3 reads CASSRAGETEAFF. CDR3 in DNA: TGCGCCAGCAGCCGAGCGGGGGAAACTGAAGCTTTCTTT.

The CDR3 nucleotides are TGTGCCAGCAGTAGAAGACAGGGAAGGGACGGCACTGAAGCTTTCTTT. Its protein product is CASSRRQGRDGTEAFF. This chain connects TRBV7-9 to TRBJ1-1; TRBD1 aligns across 7 bases. Trimming cost V 6 bases and J 4 bases; bases outside gene matches: 14. The germline CDR1 and CDR2 sequences are SEHNR and FQNEAQ (reference sequence). This CDR3 spans 16 amino acids.

The J gene is TRBJ2-1, the V gene TRBV14, with 8 bases identical to TRBD2. CDR1 and CDR2 (germline): SGHDN, FVKESK. The CDR3 extends over 15 amino acids. V trimming: 4 bases; J trimming: 3 bases; junction bases outside the gene matches: 5. The CDR3 loop reads CASSPGTRYYNEQFF. The CDR3 bases are TGTGCCAGCAGCCCCGGGACTAGATACTACAATGAGCAGTTCTTC.

The genes are TRBV15 and TRBJ1-1; D perhaps matches TRBD1 (5 bases). Germline-derived CDR1 and CDR2 are LNHNV and YYDKDF (reference sequence). The CDR3 has 15 amino acids. Trimming removed 4 bases from V and 0 bases from J, with 12 bases in between. DNA of the CDR3: TGTGCCACCAGCATAAGACAGAGAATGAACACTGAAGCTTTCTTT. Protein sequence: CATSIRQRMNTEAFF.

The V call is TRBV4-1, the J call TRBJ2-5, with 9 bases that match TRBD1. The CDR3 runs 14 residues. Germline CDR1 MGHRA, CDR2 YSYEKL. J lost 4 bases, V lost 4 bases, and 4 bases had no gene match. In DNA form, the CDR3 reads TGCGCCAGCAGCCGGACAGGGGTGGGAGAGACCCAGTACTTC. It is translated as CASSRTGVGETQYF.

This clone showed up just a few times. This chain uses TRBV11-2 with TRBJ2-1; the match to TRBD2 covers 11 bases. The trim removed 2 bases at V and 5 bases at J, leaving 14 bases unmatched. The CDR3 extends over 19 amino acids. The V gene's germline CDR1 is SGHAT and CDR2 FQNNGV. CDR3 loop: CASSLRVGLAGGLDNEQFF. The CDR3 nucleotides are TGTGCCAGCAGCTTAAGGGTGGGGTTAGCGGGAGGGCTCGACAATGAGCAGTTCTTC.

The V gene is TRBV19, the J gene TRBJ2-7; 9 nucleotides align to TRBD1. CDR1 LNHDA and CDR2 SQIVND come from the germline V gene (reference sequence). The junction had 3 bases not matched to a gene; V was cut back by 1 base and J by 2 bases. The CDR3 loop spans 15 amino acids. The CDR3 DNA is TGTGCCAGTAGTATAGGGACAGGGGCCACCTACGAGCAGTACTTC. This codes for CASSIGTGATYEQYF. The variable domain in full, with the rest retrieved from reference TRBV19 and TRBJ2-7, is DGGITQSPKYLFRKEGQNVTLSCEQNLNHDAMYWYRQDPGQGLRLIYYSQIVNDFQKGDIAEGYSVSREKKESFPLTVTSAQKNPTAFYLCASSIGTGATYEQYFGPGTRLTVT.

This clone has only a few counts. V usage is TRBV6-5 and J usage is TRBJ1-2; tentative D call: TRBD1 (5 bases). CDR1 is MNHEY, CDR2 SVGAGI, per germline. Trimming pared 6 bases from V and 8 bases from J, leaving 16 bases between. This CDR3 has 13 residues. This CDR3 is CASSRRAYWGYTF. The CDR3 nucleotides read TGTGCCAGCAGCCGCAGGGCATATTGGGGCTACACCTTC.

This chain uses TRBV3-1 (or the pseudogene TRBV3-2) with TRBJ2-5; 13 positions agree with TRBD2. The CDR3 totals 16 residues. Germline V gene sequence: CDR1 LGHDT, CDR2 YNNKEL (reference sequence). Germline trimming cut 5 bases from V and 1 base from J; bases unmatched to any gene: 4. CDR3 coding DNA: TGTGCCAGCAGCACAACTAGCGGGGGGGCCCAAGAGACCCAGTACTTC. Protein: CASSTTSGGAQETQYF.

The chain employs TRBV19 and TRBJ1-1, with D perhaps matching TRBD1 (5 bases). The V end was cut by 3 bases, the J end by 0 bases, with 14 bases between. CDR1 LNHDA and CDR2 SQIVND come from the germline V gene (reference sequence). The CDR3 spans 16 residues. The CDR3 coding sequence is TGTGCCAGTAGTATCTCGCCGGGGGGGTTGAACACTGAAGCTTTCTTT. The encoded protein is CASSISPGGLNTEAFF.

The gene calls are TRBV19 and TRBJ1-3, with D maybe TRBD1 (6 bases). Between the trimmed V and J ends, which lost 10 bases and 8 bases, there was a span of 15 bases. The germline V gene has CDR1 LNHDA and CDR2 SQIVND (reference sequence). The length of the CDR3 is 12 residues. CDR3 amino acids: CATTGGADTIYF. DNA for the CDR3: TGTGCCACTACCGGGGGGGCAGACACCATATATTTT.

J is TRBJ1-1 and V is TRBV6-5, with TRBD1 identical over 8 bases. Trimming cost V 6 bases and J 6 bases; bases outside gene matches: 9. In germline, CDR1 is MNHEY, CDR2 SVGAGI. The CDR3 consists of 14 residues. Here the CDR3 reads CASSQDRGRAEAFF. DNA of the CDR3: TGTGCCAGCAGCCAAGACAGGGGAAGGGCTGAAGCTTTCTTT.

A few counts support this clone. The chain is built from TRBV19 and TRBJ1-3; no reliable D call. CDR3 size: 15 residues. The germline gives CDR1 LNHDA, CDR2 SQIVND (reference sequence). V shed 5 bases and J shed 3 bases, with 14 bases lying between them. For the CDR3, the DNA is TGTGCCAGTAGTTGGTCCGGAACGGATGGAAACACCATATATTTT. This codes for CASSWSGTDGNTIYF.

J is TRBJ1-3 and V is TRBV6-2 or TRBV6-3, with 8 bases lining up with TRBD1. V lost 2 bases and J lost 3; bases outside the gene matches: 9. The CDR3 runs 17 residues. Germline CDR1 and CDR2: MNHEY and SVGEGT. This chain's CDR3 is CASSYLLGQGGGNTIYF. The CDR3 DNA reads as TGTGCCAGCAGTTACCTCCTCGGACAGGGAGGTGGAAACACCATATATTTT.